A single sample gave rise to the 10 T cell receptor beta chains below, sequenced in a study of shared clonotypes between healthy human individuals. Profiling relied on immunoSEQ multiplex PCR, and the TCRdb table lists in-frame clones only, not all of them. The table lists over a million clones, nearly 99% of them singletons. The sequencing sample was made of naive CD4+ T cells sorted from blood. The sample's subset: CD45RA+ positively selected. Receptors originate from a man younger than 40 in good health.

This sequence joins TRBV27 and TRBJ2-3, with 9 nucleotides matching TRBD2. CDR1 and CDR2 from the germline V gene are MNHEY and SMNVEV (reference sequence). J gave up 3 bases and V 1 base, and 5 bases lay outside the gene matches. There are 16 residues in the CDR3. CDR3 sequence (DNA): TGTGCCAGCAGTTTATGGCGGGAGGGCGGGACAGATACGCAGTATTTT. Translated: CASSLWREGGTDTQYF.

CDR3 protein: CASSYPPGSQPQHF. DNA of the CDR3: TGTGCCAGCAGTTACCCCCCAGGATCCCAGCCCCAGCATTTT. V is TRBV6-6 and J is TRBJ1-5; no reliable D call. This CDR3 has 14 amino acids. CDR1 MNHNY and CDR2 SVGAGI come from the germline V gene (reference sequence). Trimming left V 2 bases short and J 7 bases short, with 12 bases between.

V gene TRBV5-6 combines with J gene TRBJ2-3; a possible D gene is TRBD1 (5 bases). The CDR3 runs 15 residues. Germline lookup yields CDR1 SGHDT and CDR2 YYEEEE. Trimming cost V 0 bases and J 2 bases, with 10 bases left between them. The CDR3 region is CASSLGQHLTDTQYF. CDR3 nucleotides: TGTGCCAGCAGCTTGGGACAGCACCTCACAGATACGCAGTATTTT.

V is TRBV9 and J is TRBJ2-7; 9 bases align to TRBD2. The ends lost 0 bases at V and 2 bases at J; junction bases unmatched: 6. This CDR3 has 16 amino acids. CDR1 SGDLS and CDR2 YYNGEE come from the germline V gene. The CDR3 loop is CASSVDGTSLTYEQYF. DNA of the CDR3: TGTGCCAGCAGCGTAGATGGGACTAGCTTAACCTACGAGCAGTACTTC. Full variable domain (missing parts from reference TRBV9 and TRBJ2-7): DSGVTQTPKHLITATGQRVTLRCSPRSGDLSVYWYQQSLDQGLQFLIQYYNGEERAKGNILERFSAQQFPDLHSELNLSSLELGDSALYFCASSVDGTSLTYEQYFGPGTRLTVT.

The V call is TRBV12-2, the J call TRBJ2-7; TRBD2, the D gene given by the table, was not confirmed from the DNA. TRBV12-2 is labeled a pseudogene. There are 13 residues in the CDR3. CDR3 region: CASRTTSAYEQYF. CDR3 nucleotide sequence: TGTGCAAGTCGCACGACTAGCGCCTACGAGCAGTACTTC.

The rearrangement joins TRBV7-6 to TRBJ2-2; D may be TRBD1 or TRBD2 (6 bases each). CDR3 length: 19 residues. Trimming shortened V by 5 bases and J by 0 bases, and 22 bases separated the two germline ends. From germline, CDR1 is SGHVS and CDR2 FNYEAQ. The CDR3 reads CASSTRPGARPSNTGELFF. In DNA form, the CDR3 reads TGTGCCAGCAGCACACGCCCGGGGGCGAGACCCTCGAACACCGGGGAGCTGTTTTTT.

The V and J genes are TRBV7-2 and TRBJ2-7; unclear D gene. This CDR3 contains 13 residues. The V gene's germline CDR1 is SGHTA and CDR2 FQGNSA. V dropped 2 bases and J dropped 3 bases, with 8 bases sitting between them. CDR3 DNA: TGTGCCAGCAGCTTACAGCAACGCTACGAGCAGTACTTC. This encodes CASSLQQRYEQYF.

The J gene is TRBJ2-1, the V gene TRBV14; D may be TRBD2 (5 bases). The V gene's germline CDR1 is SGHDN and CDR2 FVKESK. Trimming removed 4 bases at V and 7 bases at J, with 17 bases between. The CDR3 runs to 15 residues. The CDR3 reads CASSLPLAYGNEQFF. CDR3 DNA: TGTGCCAGCAGCCTCCCCTTAGCGTATGGTAATGAGCAGTTCTTC.

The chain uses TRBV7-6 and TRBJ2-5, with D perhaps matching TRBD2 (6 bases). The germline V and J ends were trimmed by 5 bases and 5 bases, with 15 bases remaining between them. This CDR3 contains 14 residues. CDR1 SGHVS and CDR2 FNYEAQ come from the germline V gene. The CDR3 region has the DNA TGTGCCAGCAGCCCGCAGGGAGGAGGGGAGACCCAGTACTTC. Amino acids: CASSPQGGGETQYF.

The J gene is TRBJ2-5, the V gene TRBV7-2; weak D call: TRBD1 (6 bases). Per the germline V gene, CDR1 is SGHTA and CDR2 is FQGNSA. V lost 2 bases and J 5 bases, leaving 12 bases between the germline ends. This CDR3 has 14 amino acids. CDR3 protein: CASSLSLGAETQYF. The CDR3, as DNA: TGTGCCAGCAGCTTATCCTTGGGGGCGGAGACCCAGTACTTC.